This record concerns one T cell receptor beta chain sequence. These data come from a study of PD-L1 blockade in urothelial cancer. Overall study: Administration of atezolizumab to patients began in about 2014, at 1,200 mg intravenously every 3 weeks. About 85% of the 29 patients were men with bladder-origin urothelial cancer. At 6 weeks and at 3 weeks (second dose) after treatment start, blood was analyzed.

The junction had 2 bases not matched to a gene; V was cut back by 5 bases and J by 3 bases. Germline assignment: CDR1 WNHNN and CDR2 SYGVQD (reference sequence). The CDR3 covers 14 residues. Synthetic analogs of TCR templates were spiked into every PCR. Data came from immunoSEQ multiplex PCR; TCRdb stores just in-frame clones and leaves some out. The sample has more than 40,000 clones; roughly 91% are singletons. The specimen comprised PBMCs, sampled around atezolizumab (anti-PD-L1) treatment. This receptor was taken from a woman aged 55-69 years with urothelial cancer. This chain links TRBV10-1 with TRBJ2-3; 10 positions match TRBD2. The DNA of the CDR3 is TGCGCCAGCAGTTCTAGCGGGAGTACAGATACGCAGTATTTT. Amino acids: CASSSSGSTDTQYF.